The clone carrying this T cell receptor beta chain appeared a few times. The data derive from a study of blood T cell repertoires in COVID-19. Across the whole study: Samples came from the United States, Italy and Spain, spanning acute and convalescent COVID-19. T cells, B-cell-depleted T cells, or PBMCs provided the cDNA or gDNA that served as material.

There are 13 residues in the CDR3. V shed 3 bases, J shed 8 bases, and the junction held 6 bases outside the gene matches. In the authors' workflow: Estimates of nucleated cell counts were drawn from the amplification of reference gene primers. The protocol was immunoSEQ multiplex PCR, while the TCRdb copy is restricted to in-frame clones and leaves out a portion. The V and J calls and clone size were taken over from that table, and D and trimming were inferred from the DNA. The sample shows about 290,000 clones, approximately 90% of them seen only once. The chain uses TRBV12-3 or TRBV12-4 and TRBJ1-2; TRBD1 matches at 7 bases. The sample consisted of peripheral blood. This clonotype was sampled from a man aged 40-49 years with acute or convalescent COVID-19. The CDR3 DNA follows: TGTGCCAGCAGTTTGACAGGGAGTCAAGGCTACACCTTC. Translating gives CASSLTGSQGYTF.